This passage covers 8 T cell receptor beta chains from one sample sequenced in a study of cytomegalovirus exposure and HLA in healthy donors. The primer mix had 60 Vbeta and 13 Jbeta primers. TCRdb keeps only in-frame clones here, not all; method: immunoSEQ multiplex PCR. Of some 150,000 clones listed, 60% to 85% are singletons. Sequenced input: PBMCs. These receptors were obtained from a woman aged 40 to 50 in good health and CMV-seronegative.

The CDR3 bases are TGTGCCAGCAGCCAATCCGGGACTTCGAACACCGGGGAGCTGTTTTTT. Amino acids: CASSQSGTSNTGELFF. V and J are TRBV4-2 and TRBJ2-2; possible D gene TRBD2, 6 bases. Germline V gives CDR1 LGHNA, CDR2 YNFKEQ. The V end was cut by 2 bases, the J end by 0 bases, with 10 bases between. The CDR3 has 16 amino acids.

This sequence joins TRBV28 and TRBJ2-1; TRBD1 agrees at 11 bases. Germline V gene data show CDR1 as MDHEN and CDR2 as SYDVKM. V shed 3 bases and J 5 bases; nucleotides not matched to a gene: 3. This CDR3 comprises 15 residues. The CDR3 DNA sequence: TGTGCCAGCAGTTTGACGGGACAGGGGGACAATGAGCAGTTCTTC. This translates into CASSLTGQGDNEQFF.

The chain uses TRBV19 and TRBJ2-7; D might be TRBD1 (5 bases). The germline V and J ends were trimmed by 5 bases and 6 bases, with 17 bases remaining between them. The V gene's germline CDR1 is LNHDA and CDR2 SQIVND (reference sequence). This CDR3 is 14 amino acids long. The CDR3 DNA is TGTGCCAGTAGTCGGCTCCAGGGCCTCTCCGAGCAGTACTTC. This encodes CASSRLQGLSEQYF.

V gene TRBV5-1 combines with J gene TRBJ1-2; possible D gene TRBD1, 5 bases. CDR1 is SGHRS, CDR2 YFSETQ, per germline. V was pared by 7 bases and J by 2 bases, with 15 bases between. This CDR3 comprises 14 residues. The CDR3 sequence: CASSDQGTNYGYTF. The CDR3 nucleotides are TGCGCCAGCTCGGACCAGGGAACCAACTATGGCTACACCTTC.

This clone has just one count. This chain uses TRBV6-1 with TRBJ1-5, with D maybe TRBD1 (5 bases). This CDR3 is 15 amino acids long. V lost 8 bases and J lost 1, with 15 bases in between. CDR1 and CDR2 (germline): MNHNS, SASEGT. Here the CDR3 reads CASVHYQGSNQPQHF. CDR3 coding DNA: TGTGCCAGCGTTCATTATCAGGGAAGCAATCAGCCCCAGCATTTT.

The V call is TRBV6-5, the J call TRBJ1-3; D is uncertain. The CDR3 loop spans 16 amino acids. Germline V gene data show CDR1 as MNHEY and CDR2 as SVGAGI. V shed 2 bases and J shed 0 bases, with 11 bases lying between them. As DNA, the CDR3 is TGTGCCAGCAGTTACAACCAAGGAGGCTCTGGAAACACCATATATTTT. It yields the protein CASSYNQGGSGNTIYF.

The chain recombines TRBV5-6 with TRBJ1-2, with D uncertain. The germline V gene encodes CDR1 SGHDT and CDR2 YYEEEE. The V gene lost 4 bases and the J gene lost 5 bases, with 6 bases spanning the gap. This CDR3 contains 11 residues. CDR3 amino acids: CASSREYGYTF. CDR3 nucleotide sequence: TGTGCCAGCAGCCGGGAATATGGCTACACCTTC.

The chain combines TRBV7-8 with TRBJ2-7; D not resolved. CDR1 is SGHVS and CDR2 is FQNEAQ in the germline V gene. CDR3 length: 14 amino acids. V lost 2 bases to trimming and J lost 0 bases, with 8 bases between them. CDR3 sequence (DNA): TGTGCCAGCAGCTTACAGTTTTCCTCCTACGAGCAGTACTTC. Translated: CASSLQFSSYEQYF.